This T cell receptor beta chain was obtained from a study of blood T cell repertoires in COVID-19. Study summary: COVID-19 samples, acute and convalescent, were from the United States, Italy and Spain. The analysed material was cDNA or gDNA that came from T cells, B-cell-depleted T cells, or PBMCs.

In the authors' workflow: By means of reference gene primer amplification, nucleated cell counts were estimated. Here immunoSEQ multiplex PCR was the method, and the copy in TCRdb shows in-frame clones only, minus some. V, J and clone size reflect that table, while D and trimming were determined from the DNA. This table holds a few hundred thousand clones, approximately 80% found once. The CDR3 totals 12 residues. Germline V gene lookup returns CDR1 SQVTM and CDR2 ANQGSEA. Trimming took off 3 bases at V and 3 bases at J, with 8 bases between the two ends. The chain employs TRBV29-1 and TRBJ1-2; perhaps TRBD1 as D (6 bases). This clonotype originated in a woman in her 50s with acute or convalescent COVID-19. The sample was peripheral blood. CDR3 region: CSVDPGDYGYTF. DNA for the CDR3: TGCAGCGTTGACCCAGGGGACTATGGCTACACCTTC.